These 31 T cell receptor beta chains originate from one sample sequenced in a study of T cell responses to AZD1222 COVID-19 vaccine (dated by TCRdb to the early 2020s). The library was prepared using the immunoSEQ multiplex PCR assay. The immuneACCESS repertoire file appears here via TCRdb, limited to in-frame rearrangements. These files lack a portion of the clones; in checked studies, under half of the deficit traces to unresolved V genes, and the cause of the others is not known. This sample gives 150,000 to 200,000 clones in total; 90% of them show up just once. Roughly 4.3% of the sample comes from the top ten. Explained via the paper, the time point label denotes: about 28 days (+/-7) after the second vaccine dose. The sample's treatment or condition label, decoded: meningococcal conjugate vaccine given as trial control. This sample comprised peripheral blood, obtained 28 days after the second dose of the MenACWY control vaccine. These receptor sequences come from an adult who received the MenACWY meningococcal vaccine as a control.

This chain connects TRBV5-8 to TRBJ2-7, with 11 bases fitting TRBD2. CDR3 size: 15 residues. Trimming at V came to 3 bases and at J to 9 bases, leaving 11 bases not matched to a gene. Germline CDR1 is SGHTS and CDR2 is YDEGEE. Here the CDR3 reads CASSSVLAGEAVQYF. Here the CDR3 DNA reads TGTGCCAGCAGCTCCGTACTAGCGGGAGAAGCGGTGCAGTACTTC.

CDR3: CASSYPKVYEQYF. Written as DNA, the CDR3 is TGTGCCAGCAGTTACCCGAAAGTTTACGAGCAGTACTTC. V is TRBV6-2 or TRBV6-3 and J is TRBJ2-7; no reliable D call. V was clipped by 2 bases and J by 4 bases, with 9 bases between them. CDR3 size: 13 residues. Germline CDR1 reads MNHEY; CDR2 reads SVGEGT.

The chain links TRBV4-1 to TRBJ2-7, with D tentatively TRBD1 (6 bases). The CDR3 is 14 amino acids. Germline loops: CDR1 MGHRA, CDR2 YSYEKL. The ends were cut back, 7 bases at V and 2 bases at J, with 15 bases in the middle. The CDR3 coding sequence is TGCGCCAGCAACCTTGTGGGGGCACCCTACGAGCAGTACTTC. Translation gives CASNLVGAPYEQYF.

The rearrangement uses TRBV19 and TRBJ2-5; 10 nucleotides align to TRBD2. Germline CDR1 is LNHDA and CDR2 is SQIVND (reference sequence). With V trimmed by 1 base and J by 4 bases, 6 bases remained unmatched. The CDR3 runs 16 residues. This CDR3 is CASSIASGRALETQYF. The CDR3 DNA follows: TGTGCCAGTAGTATAGCAAGCGGGAGGGCCCTAGAGACCCAGTACTTC.

This chain joins TRBV5-1 and TRBJ2-2; the D is unclear. This CDR3 spans 14 amino acids. Germline V gene lookup returns CDR1 SGHRS and CDR2 YFSETQ. Trimming left V 0 bases short and J 11 bases short, with 14 bases between. The CDR3 protein is CASSLETLPVELFF. As DNA, the CDR3 is TGCGCCAGCAGCTTGGAAACGCTTCCAGTCGAGCTGTTTTTT.

CDR3 sequence reads: CASSQGEYYNEQFF. The CDR3 nucleotides read TGTGCCAGCAGCCAAGGGGAGTACTACAATGAGCAGTTCTTC. The genes are TRBV14 and TRBJ2-1, with a weak D call TRBD2 (5 bases). The CDR3 has 14 residues. Germline V gene data show CDR1 as SGHDN and CDR2 as FVKESK. Trimming stripped 1 base from V and 3 bases from J, with 7 bases between.

This rearrangement joins TRBV5-4 to TRBJ1-1; D is undetermined. V dropped 0 bases and J dropped 0 bases, with 12 bases sitting between them. CDR1 is SGHNT and CDR2 is YYREEE in the germline V gene (reference sequence). This CDR3 region has 16 residues. This CDR3 reads CASSLDTSGMNTEAFF. DNA for the CDR3: TGTGCCAGCAGCTTGGATACATCGGGGATGAACACTGAAGCTTTCTTT. The whole variable domain, remainder taken from reference TRBV5-4 and TRBJ1-1, is ETGVTQSPTHLIKTRGQQVTLRCSSQSGHNTVSWYQQALGQGPQFIFQYYREEENGRGNFPPRFSGLQFPNYSSELNVNALELDDSALYLCASSLDTSGMNTEAFFGQGTRLTVV.

The rearrangement uses TRBV18 and TRBJ2-5; possibly TRBD1 or TRBD2 for D (5 bases each). Trimming left V 8 bases short and J 5 bases short, with 21 bases between. The CDR3 consists of 15 residues. CDR1 KGHSH and CDR2 LQKENI come from the germline V gene. The CDR3 spells CASLSGASSGETQYF. CDR3 nucleotide sequence: TGTGCCAGCCTCTCCGGGGCGTCTTCCGGGGAGACCCAGTACTTC.

The chain combines TRBV24-1 with TRBJ1-2; no clear D gene. The CDR3 consists of 14 residues. V shed 2 bases and J shed 1 base, with 7 bases lying between them. Germline lookup yields CDR1 KGHDR and CDR2 SFDVKD. The CDR3 here is CATSDYEGNYGYTF. The CDR3, as DNA: TGTGCCACCAGTGATTATGAGGGTAACTATGGCTACACCTTC.

This chain connects TRBV28 to TRBJ1-1; D possibly corresponds to TRBD1 (6 bases). CDR3 size: 15 residues. Germline V gives CDR1 MDHEN, CDR2 SYDVKM. Trimming pared 6 bases from V and 3 bases from J, leaving 17 bases between. The chain's CDR3 is CASSLGGAGDTEAFF. The CDR3 nucleotides read TGTGCCAGCAGCCTAGGAGGGGCAGGGGACACTGAAGCTTTCTTT.

The V and J genes are TRBV12-3 or TRBV12-4 and TRBJ1-4; D remains unclear. CDR3 size: 13 residues. V was clipped by 8 bases and J by 11 bases, with 18 bases between them. CDR3: CASGPSGGMKLFF. For the CDR3, the DNA is TGTGCCAGCGGCCCCTCAGGAGGGATGAAACTGTTTTTT.

With regard to this clone: Other DNA sequences in this sample translate to the same CDR3. The chain combines TRBV28 with TRBJ1-1, with D hard to call. The V end lost 5 bases, the J end lost 1 base, and 5 bases lay between the germline ends. Germline V gene data show CDR1 as MDHEN and CDR2 as SYDVKM. The CDR3 has 12 amino acids. CDR3 region: CASSLGNTEAFF. In nucleotides, the CDR3 is TGTGCCAGCAGTCTCGGGAACACTGAAGCTTTCTTT.

The rearrangement joins TRBV5-4 to TRBJ1-1, with a tentative D call TRBD1 (6 bases). Germline loops: CDR1 SGHNT, CDR2 YYREEE (reference sequence). V dropped 4 bases and J dropped 0 bases, with 13 bases sitting between them. The CDR3 totals 15 residues. The CDR3 here is CASSGGGQLNTEAFF. The DNA of the CDR3 is TGTGCCAGCAGCGGGGGGGGGCAGTTGAACACTGAAGCTTTCTTT.

The V gene is TRBV10-3, the J gene TRBJ2-3; TRBD2 aligns across 9 bases. The length of the CDR3 is 12 residues. The V gene's germline CDR1 is ENHRY and CDR2 SYGVKD. The V and J ends lost 11 bases and 4 bases, in that order; junction bases with no gene match: 4. In DNA, the CDR3 is TGTGCCGCCCGACTAGCGGCAGATACGCAGTATTTT. Translated, it gives CAARLAADTQYF.

V gene TRBV10-3 combines with J gene TRBJ2-5; TRBD1 might be the D (6 bases). V was cut by 5 bases and J by 4 bases, with 17 bases left in between. The CDR3 loop spans 15 amino acids. From germline, CDR1 is ENHRY and CDR2 SYGVKD. This CDR3 reads CAISSLQGSRETQYF. The DNA of the CDR3 is TGTGCCATCAGTTCCTTACAGGGATCTCGAGAGACCCAGTACTTC.

The chain couples TRBV5-1 to TRBJ2-2; D is possibly TRBD1 (6 bases). The CDR3 sequence is 14 residues long. V lost 6 bases to trimming and J lost 3 bases, with 12 bases between them. Germline CDR1 SGHRS, CDR2 YFSETQ. Written as DNA, the CDR3 is TGCGCCAGCAACTTAGACAGGCACACCGGGGAGCTGTTTTTT. It specifies CASNLDRHTGELFF.

The genes are TRBV2 and TRBJ1-5, with D unresolved. The germline gives CDR1 SNHLY, CDR2 FYNNEI. The CDR3 runs to 13 residues. This CDR3 reads CAQAASGNQPQHF. The CDR3 DNA reads TGTGCTCAGGCGGCCTCGGGCAATCAGCCCCAGCATTTT.

The rearrangement joins TRBV19 to TRBJ2-2, with D uncertain. Between the trimmed V and J ends, which lost 3 bases and 5 bases, there was a span of 10 bases. The CDR3 runs 14 residues. CDR1 is LNHDA, CDR2 SQIVND, per germline (reference sequence). The chain's CDR3 is CASSIWGLTGELFF. CDR3 in DNA: TGTGCCAGTAGTATTTGGGGTCTGACCGGGGAGCTGTTTTTT.

The genes are TRBV7-2 and TRBJ1-2; D gene uncertain. CDR1 and CDR2 (germline): SGHTA, FQGNSA. Between the trimmed V and J ends, which lost 1 base and 0 bases, there was a span of 9 bases. This CDR3 has 15 amino acids. In DNA, the CDR3 is TGTGCCAGCAGCTTAGAAGGCAACCCTAACTATGGCTACACCTTC. This codes for CASSLEGNPNYGYTF.

The rearrangement joins TRBV6-4 to TRBJ2-3; D is unclear. Per the germline V gene, CDR1 is MRHNA and CDR2 is SNTAGT. CDR3 length: 14 residues. V was trimmed by 4 bases and J by 0 bases, leaving 8 bases between them. This chain's CDR3 is CASSAVSSTDTQYF. CDR3 coding DNA: TGTGCCAGCAGTGCGGTCTCTAGCACAGATACGCAGTATTTT.

This rearrangement joins TRBV7-3 to TRBJ2-2; no firm D call. CDR1 is SGHTA and CDR2 is FQGTGA in the germline V gene. The CDR3 length is 16 residues. With 4 bases removed from V and 4 bases from J, the gap between germline ends came to 16 bases. The CDR3 sequence: CASSSQRNLGTGELFF. CDR3 nucleotides: TGTGCCAGCAGCTCTCAACGCAATCTCGGCACCGGGGAGCTGTTTTTT.

The chain couples TRBV4-3 to TRBJ2-7; a weak D match, TRBD1 (5 bases). V lost 0 bases, J lost 6 bases, and 18 bases lay in between. The CDR3 contains 16 residues. Per germline, CDR1 LGHNA and CDR2 YSLEER. The CDR3 loop reads CASSQDRSSPGSEQYF. The DNA for the CDR3 is TGCGCCAGCAGCCAAGATCGAAGTAGCCCAGGGTCCGAGCAGTACTTC.

J is TRBJ2-7 and V is TRBV28; 7 bases align to TRBD1. The V gene end was trimmed by 7 bases and the J gene end by 4 bases; junction bases not matched to a gene: 10. Germline CDR1 is MDHEN and CDR2 is SYDVKM. This CDR3 is built from 14 residues. The chain's CDR3 is CASTEQGLAYEQYF. In DNA form, the CDR3 reads TGTGCCAGCACCGAACAGGGGTTGGCGTACGAGCAGTACTTC.

This clone was seen only a few times. J is TRBJ1-2 and V is TRBV6-5; 11 bases map to TRBD1. The CDR3 is made up of 14 amino acids. The V gene end was trimmed by 6 bases and the J gene end by 3 bases; junction bases not matched to a gene: 3. Germline V CDR1 and CDR2: MNHEY, SVGAGI. DNA of the CDR3: TGTGCCAGCAGCGTGGGACAGGGGGACTATGGCTACACCTTC. As protein: CASSVGQGDYGYTF.

This chain connects TRBV3-1 (or the pseudogene TRBV3-2) to TRBJ1-3; no definite D call. The CDR3 loop spans 14 amino acids. V was clipped by 3 bases and J by 0 bases, with 6 bases between them. The germline V gene encodes CDR1 LGHDT and CDR2 YNNKEL (reference sequence). In DNA form, the CDR3 reads TGTGCCAGCAGCCATATGAGCTCTGGAAACACCATATATTTT. Its protein is CASSHMSSGNTIYF.

The gene calls are TRBV28 and TRBJ1-1; D not certain. CDR1 and CDR2 from the germline V gene are MDHEN and SYDVKM. The CDR3 totals 15 residues. V shed 3 bases and J shed 0 bases, with 11 bases lying between them. The CDR3 reads CASSFSPEMNTEAFF. The CDR3 region has the DNA TGTGCCAGCAGTTTTTCCCCGGAGATGAACACTGAAGCTTTCTTT.

The V call is TRBV6-5, the J call TRBJ1-2; D is ambiguous. Trimming took 2 bases from V and 4 from J, leaving 11 bases between them. Germline assignment: CDR1 MNHEY and CDR2 SVGAGI. The CDR3 spans 14 residues. CDR3 protein: CASSYAAQAYGYTF. DNA for the CDR3: TGTGCCAGCAGTTACGCCGCGCAGGCCTATGGCTACACCTTC.

The V and J genes are TRBV9 and TRBJ1-3; TRBD1 might be the D (5 bases). V lost 3 bases and J 0 bases, leaving 10 bases between the germline ends. The germline CDR1 and CDR2 sequences are SGDLS and YYNGEE. The CDR3 has 15 amino acids. The CDR3 reads CASSAPGTSGNTIYF. The DNA of the CDR3 is TGTGCCAGCAGCGCCCCAGGGACCTCTGGAAACACCATATATTTT. The whole variable domain, filled in from reference TRBV9 and TRBJ1-3, reads DSGVTQTPKHLITATGQRVTLRCSPRSGDLSVYWYQQSLDQGLQFLIQYYNGEERAKGNILERFSAQQFPDLHSELNLSSLELGDSALYFCASSAPGTSGNTIYFGEGSWLTVV.

Only one count was recorded for this clone. The chain joins TRBV29-1 to TRBJ2-2, with TRBD2 as a possible D gene (5 bases). Germline V gene data show CDR1 as SQVTM and CDR2 as ANQGSEA. Trimming removed 7 bases from V and 0 bases from J, with 15 bases in between. CDR3 size: 15 residues. The CDR3 region is CSARAVGANTGELFF. For the CDR3, the DNA is TGCAGCGCCAGAGCGGTGGGAGCGAACACCGGGGAGCTGTTTTTT.

The chain uses TRBV28 and TRBJ2-2; 10 nucleotides agree with TRBD2. V was pared by 6 bases and J by 4 bases, with 5 bases of the junction left unmatched. The germline CDR1 and CDR2 sequences are MDHEN and SYDVKM. The CDR3 contains 15 residues. CDR3 in amino acids: CASSVTSGTTGELFF. The DNA for the CDR3 is TGTGCCAGCAGCGTAACTAGCGGGACCACCGGGGAGCTGTTTTTT.

The rearrangement links TRBV12-3 or TRBV12-4 to TRBJ1-3; maybe TRBD1 (6 bases). Trimming removed 8 bases at V and 7 bases at J, with 12 bases between. The CDR3 runs 12 residues. The CDR3 DNA is TGTGCCAGCTCTCAGGGGAGCAACACCATATATTTT. Its translation: CASSQGSNTIYF.